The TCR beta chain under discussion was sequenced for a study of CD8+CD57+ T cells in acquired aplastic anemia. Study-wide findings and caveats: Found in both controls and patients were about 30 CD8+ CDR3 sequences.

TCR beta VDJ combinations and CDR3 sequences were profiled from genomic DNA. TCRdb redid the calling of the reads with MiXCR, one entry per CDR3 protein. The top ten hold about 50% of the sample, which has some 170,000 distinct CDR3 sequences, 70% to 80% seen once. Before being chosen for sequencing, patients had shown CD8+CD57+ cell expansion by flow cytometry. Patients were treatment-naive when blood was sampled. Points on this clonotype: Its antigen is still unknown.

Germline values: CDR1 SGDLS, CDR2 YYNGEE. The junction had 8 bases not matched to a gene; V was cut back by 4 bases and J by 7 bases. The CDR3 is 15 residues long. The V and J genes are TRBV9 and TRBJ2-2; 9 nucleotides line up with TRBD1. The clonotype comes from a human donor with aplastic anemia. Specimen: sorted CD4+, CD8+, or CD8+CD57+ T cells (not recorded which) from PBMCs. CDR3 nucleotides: TGTGCCAGCAGCCCCCGGGACAGGGAAGGCGGGGAGCTGTTTTTT. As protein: CASSPRDREGGELFF.